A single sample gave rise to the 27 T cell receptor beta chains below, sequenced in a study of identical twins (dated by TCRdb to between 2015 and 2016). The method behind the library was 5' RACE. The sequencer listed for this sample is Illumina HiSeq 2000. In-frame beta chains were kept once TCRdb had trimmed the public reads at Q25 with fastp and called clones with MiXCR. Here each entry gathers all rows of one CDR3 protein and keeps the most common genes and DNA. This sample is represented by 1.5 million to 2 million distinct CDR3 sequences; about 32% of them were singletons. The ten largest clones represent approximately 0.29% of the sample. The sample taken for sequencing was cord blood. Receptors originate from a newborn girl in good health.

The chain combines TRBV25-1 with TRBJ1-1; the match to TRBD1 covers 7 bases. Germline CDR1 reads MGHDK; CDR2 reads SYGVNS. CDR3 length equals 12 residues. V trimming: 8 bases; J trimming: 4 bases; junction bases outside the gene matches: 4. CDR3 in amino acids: CASWDSATEAFF. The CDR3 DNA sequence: TGTGCCAGCTGGGACAGCGCCACTGAAGCTTTCTTT.

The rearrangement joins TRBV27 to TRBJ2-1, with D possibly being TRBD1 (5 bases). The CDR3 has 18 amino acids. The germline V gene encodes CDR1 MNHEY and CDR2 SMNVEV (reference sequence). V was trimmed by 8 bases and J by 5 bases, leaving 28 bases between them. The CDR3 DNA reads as TGTGCCAGCGGACGGACACAACTAACTACGAGAAACCACAATGAGCAGTTCTTC. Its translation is CASGRTQLTTRNHNEQFF.

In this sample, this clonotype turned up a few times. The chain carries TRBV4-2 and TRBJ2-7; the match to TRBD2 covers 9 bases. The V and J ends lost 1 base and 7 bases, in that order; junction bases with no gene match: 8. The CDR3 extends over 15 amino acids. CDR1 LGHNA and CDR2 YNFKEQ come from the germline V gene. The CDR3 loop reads CASSQGLAVNNEQYF. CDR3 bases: TGTGCCAGCAGCCAAGGACTAGCGGTCAACAATGAGCAGTACTTC.

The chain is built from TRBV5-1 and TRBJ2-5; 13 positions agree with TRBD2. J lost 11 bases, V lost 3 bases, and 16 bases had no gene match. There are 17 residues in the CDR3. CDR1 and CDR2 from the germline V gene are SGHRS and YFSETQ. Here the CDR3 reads CASSWGLAGSPYNEQYF. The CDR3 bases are TGCGCCAGCAGCTGGGGACTAGCGGGGAGTCCCTACAATGAGCAGTACTTC.

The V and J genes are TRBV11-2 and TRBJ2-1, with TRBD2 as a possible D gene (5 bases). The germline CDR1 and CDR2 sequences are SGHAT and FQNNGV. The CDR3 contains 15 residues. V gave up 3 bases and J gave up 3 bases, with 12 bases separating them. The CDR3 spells CASSFGVDYYNEQFF. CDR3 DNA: TGTGCCAGCAGCTTCGGGGTGGATTACTACAATGAGCAGTTCTTC.

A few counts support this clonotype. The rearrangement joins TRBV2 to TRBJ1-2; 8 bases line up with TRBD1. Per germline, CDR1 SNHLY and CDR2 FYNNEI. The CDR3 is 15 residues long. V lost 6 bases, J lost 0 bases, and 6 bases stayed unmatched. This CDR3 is CASRPRTGPNYGYTF. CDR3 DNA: TGTGCCAGCAGACCCCGGACAGGGCCTAACTATGGCTACACCTTC.

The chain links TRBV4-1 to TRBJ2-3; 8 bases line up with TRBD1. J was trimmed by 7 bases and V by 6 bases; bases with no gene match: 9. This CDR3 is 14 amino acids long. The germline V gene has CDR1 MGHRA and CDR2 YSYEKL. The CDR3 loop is CASSRGTGPNTQYF. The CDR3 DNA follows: TGCGCCAGCAGTAGGGGGACAGGTCCGAATACGCAGTATTTT.

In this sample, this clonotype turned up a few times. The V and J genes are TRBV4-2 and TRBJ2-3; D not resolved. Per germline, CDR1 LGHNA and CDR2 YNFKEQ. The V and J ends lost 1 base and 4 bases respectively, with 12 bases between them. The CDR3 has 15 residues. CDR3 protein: CASSQAPRLADTQYF. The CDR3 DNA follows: TGTGCCAGCAGCCAAGCCCCTCGTCTGGCAGATACGCAGTATTTT.

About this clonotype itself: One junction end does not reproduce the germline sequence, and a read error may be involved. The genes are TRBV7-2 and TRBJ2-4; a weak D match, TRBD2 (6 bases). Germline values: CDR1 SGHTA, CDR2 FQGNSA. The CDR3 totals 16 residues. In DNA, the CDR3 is TGTGCCAGCAGCAGCAGGGTGGAGGGAGCCAAAGACATTCAGTACTTC. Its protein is CASSSRVEGAKDIQYF.

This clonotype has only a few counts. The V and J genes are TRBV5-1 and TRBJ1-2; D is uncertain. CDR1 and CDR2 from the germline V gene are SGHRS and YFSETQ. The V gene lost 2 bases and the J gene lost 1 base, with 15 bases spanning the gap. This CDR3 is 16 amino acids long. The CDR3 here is CASSFRPREFNYGYTF. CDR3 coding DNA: TGCGCCAGCAGCTTTAGACCCCGGGAGTTTAACTATGGCTACACCTTC.

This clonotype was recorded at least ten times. The CDR3 reads CASSQQNTEAFF. CDR3 bases: TGTGCCAGCAGCCAACAGAACACTGAAGCTTTCTTT. The chain links TRBV3-1 to TRBJ1-1; D ambiguous. Germline-derived CDR1 and CDR2 are LGHDT and YNNKEL (reference sequence). With 2 bases removed from V and 1 base from J, the gap between germline ends came to 2 bases. The CDR3 is made up of 12 amino acids. The full variable domain, rest sourced from reference TRBV3-1 and TRBJ1-1, is DTAVSQTPKYLVTQMGNDKSIKCEQNLGHDTMYWYKQDSKKFLKIMFSYNNKELIINETVPNRFSPKSPDKAHLNLHINSLELGDSAVYFCASSQQNTEAFFGQGTRLTVV.

CDR3 DNA: TGTGCCAGCAGCCAAGGGGTGGGAGACAAAAATTCACCCCTCCACTTT. As protein: CASSQGVGDKNSPLHF. The rearrangement joins TRBV4-2 to TRBJ1-6, with D uncertain. V dropped 1 base and J dropped 7 bases, with 14 bases sitting between them. The CDR3 length is 16 residues. The V gene's germline CDR1 is LGHNA and CDR2 YNFKEQ.

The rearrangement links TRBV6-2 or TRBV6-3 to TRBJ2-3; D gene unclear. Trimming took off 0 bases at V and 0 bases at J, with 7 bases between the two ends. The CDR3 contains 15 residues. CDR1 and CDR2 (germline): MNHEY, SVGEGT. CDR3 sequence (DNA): TGTGCCAGCAGTTACTCGGACGGCAGCACAGATACGCAGTATTTT. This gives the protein CASSYSDGSTDTQYF.

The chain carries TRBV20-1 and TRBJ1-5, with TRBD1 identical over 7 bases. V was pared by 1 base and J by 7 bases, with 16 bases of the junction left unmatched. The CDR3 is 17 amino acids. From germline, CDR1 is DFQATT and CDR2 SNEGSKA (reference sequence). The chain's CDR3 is CSARVPLHDRVGQPQHF. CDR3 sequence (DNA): TGCAGTGCTAGAGTTCCCCTCCATGACAGGGTGGGGCAGCCCCAGCATTTT.

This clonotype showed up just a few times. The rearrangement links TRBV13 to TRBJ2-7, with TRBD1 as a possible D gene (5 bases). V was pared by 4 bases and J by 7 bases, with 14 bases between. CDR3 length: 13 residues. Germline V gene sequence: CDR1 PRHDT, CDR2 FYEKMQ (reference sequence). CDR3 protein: CASSSLGLPEQYF. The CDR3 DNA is TGTGCCAGCAGCTCATTGGGGCTTCCTGAGCAGTACTTC.

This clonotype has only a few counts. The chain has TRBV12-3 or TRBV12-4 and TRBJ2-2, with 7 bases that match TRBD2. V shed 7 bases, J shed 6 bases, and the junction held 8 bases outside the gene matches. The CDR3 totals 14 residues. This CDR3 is CASTWTSVAGELFF. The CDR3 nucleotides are TGTGCCAGCACCTGGACTAGTGTGGCCGGGGAGCTGTTTTTT.

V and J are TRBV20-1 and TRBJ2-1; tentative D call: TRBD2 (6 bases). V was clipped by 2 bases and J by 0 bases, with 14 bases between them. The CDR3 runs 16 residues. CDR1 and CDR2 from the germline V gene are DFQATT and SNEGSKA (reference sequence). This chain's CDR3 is CSARSHGGDSYNEQFF. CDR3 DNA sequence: TGCAGTGCTAGATCCCACGGCGGGGACTCCTACAATGAGCAGTTCTTC.

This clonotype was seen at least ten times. The CDR3 coding sequence is TGCAGCGTTGAGGATCCGCAGGAGCAGTTCTTC. Protein product: CSVEDPQEQFF. The rearrangement links TRBV29-1 to TRBJ2-1; no definite D call. Germline assignment: CDR1 SQVTM and CDR2 ANQGSEA. V dropped 3 bases and J dropped 10 bases, with 10 bases sitting between them. CDR3 length: 11 amino acids.

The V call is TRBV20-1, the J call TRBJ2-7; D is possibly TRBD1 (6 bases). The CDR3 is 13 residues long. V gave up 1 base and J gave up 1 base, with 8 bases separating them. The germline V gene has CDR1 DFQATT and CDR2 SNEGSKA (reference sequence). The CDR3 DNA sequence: TGCAGTGCTAGAGTGACAGGATCCTACGAGCAGTACTTC. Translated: CSARVTGSYEQYF.

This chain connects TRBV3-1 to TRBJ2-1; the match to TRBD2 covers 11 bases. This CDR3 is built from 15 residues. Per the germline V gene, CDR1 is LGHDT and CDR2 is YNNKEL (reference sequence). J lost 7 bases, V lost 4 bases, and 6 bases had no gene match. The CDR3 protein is CASSPASGGKNEQFF. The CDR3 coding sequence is TGTGCCAGCAGCCCAGCTAGCGGGGGGAAGAATGAGCAGTTCTTC.

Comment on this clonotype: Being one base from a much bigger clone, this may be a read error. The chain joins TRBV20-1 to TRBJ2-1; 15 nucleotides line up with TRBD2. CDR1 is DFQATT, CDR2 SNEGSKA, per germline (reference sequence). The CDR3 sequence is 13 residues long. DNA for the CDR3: TGCGGTGCCGGACTAGCGGGAGGGAATGAGCAGTTCTTC. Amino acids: CGAGLAGGNEQFF.

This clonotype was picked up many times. The chain's CDR3 is CSAVQGNTEAFF. The CDR3 nucleotides read TGCAGCGCTGTACAGGGGAACACTGAAGCTTTCTTT. The gene calls are TRBV29-1 and TRBJ1-1, with TRBD1 as a possible D gene (6 bases). Trimming pared 7 bases from V and 1 base from J, leaving 10 bases between. Germline values: CDR1 SQVTM, CDR2 ANQGSEA. This CDR3 has 12 amino acids.

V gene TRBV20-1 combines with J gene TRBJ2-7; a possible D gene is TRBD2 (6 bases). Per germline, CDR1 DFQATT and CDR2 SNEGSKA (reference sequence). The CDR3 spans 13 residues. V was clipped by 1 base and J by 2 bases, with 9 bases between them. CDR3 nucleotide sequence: TGCAGTGCTAGAGGACTAGGGGCCTACGAGCAGTACTTC. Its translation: CSARGLGAYEQYF.

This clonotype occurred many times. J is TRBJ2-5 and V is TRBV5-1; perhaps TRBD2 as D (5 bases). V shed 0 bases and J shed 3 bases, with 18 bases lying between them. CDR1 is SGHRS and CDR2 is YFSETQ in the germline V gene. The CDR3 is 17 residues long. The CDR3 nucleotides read TGCGCCAGCAGCTTGGCCGTAGCGAGCCCGATTAAAGAGACCCAGTACTTC. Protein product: CASSLAVASPIKETQYF. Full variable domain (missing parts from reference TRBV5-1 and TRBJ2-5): KAGVTQTPRYLIKTRGQQVTLSCSPISGHRSVSWYQQTPGQGLQFLFEYFSETQRNKGNFPGRFSGRQFSNSRSEMNVSTLELGDSALYLCASSLAVASPIKETQYFGPGTRLLVL.

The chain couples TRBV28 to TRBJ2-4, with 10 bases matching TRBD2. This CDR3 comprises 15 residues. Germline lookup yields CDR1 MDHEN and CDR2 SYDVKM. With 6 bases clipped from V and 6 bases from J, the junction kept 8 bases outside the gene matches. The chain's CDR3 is CASRPSGSAGNIQYF. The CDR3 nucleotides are TGTGCCAGCAGACCTAGCGGGAGCGCGGGAAACATTCAGTACTTC.

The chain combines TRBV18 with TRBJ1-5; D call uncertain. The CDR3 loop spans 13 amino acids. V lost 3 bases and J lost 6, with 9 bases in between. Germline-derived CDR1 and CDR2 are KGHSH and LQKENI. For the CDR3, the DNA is TGTGCCAGCTCACCGGGTCAGGTTCAGCCCCAGCATTTT. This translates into CASSPGQVQPQHF.

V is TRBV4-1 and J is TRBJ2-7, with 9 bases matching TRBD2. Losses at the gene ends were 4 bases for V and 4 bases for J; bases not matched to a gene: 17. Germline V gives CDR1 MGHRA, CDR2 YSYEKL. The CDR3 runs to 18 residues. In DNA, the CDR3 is TGCGCCAGCAGCCTCGAGATAAATAGCGGGAGATTTTTTTACGAGCAGTACTTC. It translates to CASSLEINSGRFFYEQYF.